The 15 T cell receptor beta chains below come from one sample, sequenced in a study of blood T cell repertoires in COVID-19 (dated by TCRdb to 2018 to 2021). Preparation of the library involved the immunoSEQ multiplex PCR assay. Entries here come from immuneACCESS through TCRdb and include only in-frame sequences with V and J called. Some clones fail to appear in such tables; in the studies checked, an unresolved V gene covers under half of the shortfall, and the cause of the remainder is unknown. The sample table holds around 88,000 clones, of which around 81% were seen once. Nearly 9% of the sample goes to the ten largest clones. The specimen sequenced was peripheral blood. Every receptor here comes from a man in his forties or fifties who had recovered from COVID-19.

This clone was detected only a few times. V usage is TRBV11-2 and J usage is TRBJ2-3, with D tentatively TRBD2 (5 bases). The CDR3 totals 13 residues. V was shortened by 1 base and J by 5 bases, with 7 bases between the two germline ends. Germline CDR1 reads SGHAT; CDR2 reads FQNNGV. CDR3 protein: CASSLGGIDTQYF. DNA for the CDR3: TGTGCCAGCAGCTTAGGAGGGATAGATACGCAGTATTTT.

The rearrangement links TRBV28 to TRBJ2-1, with D unclear. This CDR3 region has 11 residues. Germline lookup yields CDR1 MDHEN and CDR2 SYDVKM. V lost 6 bases and J lost 8, with 8 bases in between. DNA for the CDR3: TGTGCCAGCAGCTACTTCGATGAGCAGTTCTTC. Protein product: CASSYFDEQFF.

The rearrangement uses TRBV19 and TRBJ1-2, with D perhaps matching TRBD1 (6 bases). Trimming cost V 6 bases and J 4 bases, with 15 bases left between them. This CDR3 has 14 amino acids. Germline CDR1 reads LNHDA; CDR2 reads SQIVND (reference sequence). Here the CDR3 reads CASRPDRPSYGYTF. The DNA of the CDR3 is TGTGCCAGTAGACCGGACAGACCAAGCTATGGCTACACCTTC. Full variable domain (missing parts from reference TRBV19 and TRBJ1-2): DGGITQSPKYLFRKEGQNVTLSCEQNLNHDAMYWYRQDPGQGLRLIYYSQIVNDFQKGDIAEGYSVSREKKESFPLTVTSAQKNPTAFYLCASRPDRPSYGYTFGSGTRLTVV.

The chain joins TRBV7-3 to TRBJ2-2, with D unresolved. Trimming removed 5 bases at V and 6 bases at J, with 7 bases between. The CDR3 covers 12 residues. The germline CDR1 and CDR2 sequences are SGHTA and FQGTGA. Written as DNA, the CDR3 is TGTGCCAGCAGCCTCTCCCCCGGGGAGCTGTTTTTT. The encoded protein is CASSLSPGELFF.

This clone showed up just a few times. The J gene is TRBJ1-5, the V gene TRBV27; TRBD1 might be the D (5 bases). The V gene's germline CDR1 is MNHEY and CDR2 SMNVEV (reference sequence). The CDR3 covers 16 residues. Trimming took off 5 bases at V and 7 bases at J, with 21 bases between the two ends. In DNA, the CDR3 is TGTGCCAGCAGTCCAACTCGGGGGGGGGTTCAACAGCCCCAGCATTTT. It is translated as CASSPTRGGVQQPQHF.

V is TRBV2 and J is TRBJ2-3; possible D gene TRBD1, 6 bases. The V gene's germline CDR1 is SNHLY and CDR2 FYNNEI. Trimming pared 1 base from V and 0 bases from J, leaving 8 bases between. This CDR3 contains 15 residues. Written as DNA, the CDR3 is TGTGCCAGCAGTGAAGGGACAGCTAGCACAGATACGCAGTATTTT. As protein: CASSEGTASTDTQYF.

V gene TRBV2 combines with J gene TRBJ2-7; 12 bases line up with TRBD2. There are 13 residues in the CDR3. V lost 6 bases, J lost 7 bases, and 4 bases stayed unmatched. The V gene's germline CDR1 is SNHLY and CDR2 FYNNEI. CDR3 bases: TGTGCCAGCAGGCTTGGGACTAGCGGGGAGCAGTACTTC. The encoded protein is CASRLGTSGEQYF. Full variable domain (remainder filled in from reference TRBV2 and TRBJ2-7): EPEVTQTPSHQVTQMGQEVILRCVPISNHLYFYWYRQILGQKVEFLVSFYNNEISEKSEIFDDQFSVERPDGSNFTLKIRSTKLEDSAMYFCASRLGTSGEQYFGPGTRLTVT.

This chain uses TRBV11-3 with TRBJ2-2, with 8 bases that match TRBD1. V dropped 3 bases and J dropped 3; count of bases not matched to a gene: 6. There are 16 residues in the CDR3. Germline V gene sequence: CDR1 SGHNT, CDR2 YENEEA. CDR3 nucleotides: TGTGCCAGCAGCTTGGGTGGGACAGGATACACCGGGGAGCTGTTTTTT. Amino acids: CASSLGGTGYTGELFF.

The CDR3 sequence is CASSEGGVEKLFF. The CDR3 bases are TGTGCCAGCAGTGAGGGAGGGGTCGAAAAACTGTTTTTT. The rearrangement links TRBV2 to TRBJ1-4, with a possible D match to TRBD1 (5 bases). Trimming removed 3 bases at V and 8 bases at J, with 10 bases between. Germline lookup yields CDR1 SNHLY and CDR2 FYNNEI. This CDR3 region has 13 residues.

The rearrangement joins TRBV9 to TRBJ2-2, with 14 bases fitting TRBD2. The CDR3 totals 17 residues. V shed 4 bases, J shed 3 bases, and the junction held 5 bases outside the gene matches. Germline values: CDR1 SGDLS, CDR2 YYNGEE. CDR3 protein: CASSMGLAGAYTGELFF. The CDR3 DNA sequence: TGTGCCAGCAGCATGGGACTAGCGGGGGCTTACACCGGGGAGCTGTTTTTT.

The V call is TRBV12-3 or TRBV12-4, the J call TRBJ2-1, with D perhaps matching TRBD1 (5 bases). Trimming left V 5 bases short and J 12 bases short, with 14 bases between. The CDR3 is 12 amino acids. This CDR3 is CASSPSGFAQFF. CDR3 coding DNA: TGTGCCAGCAGTCCCTCAGGGTTCGCGCAGTTCTTC.

The V and J genes are TRBV25-1 and TRBJ2-7, with D hard to call. This CDR3 comprises 12 residues. The germline V and J ends were trimmed by 3 bases and 5 bases, with 8 bases remaining between them. Germline-derived CDR1 and CDR2 are MGHDK and SYGVNS. The CDR3 coding sequence is TGTGCCAGCAGTGAGAGGTGGGACGAGCAGTACTTC. Encoded protein: CASSERWDEQYF.

The rearrangement links TRBV19 to TRBJ1-2; D is uncertain. Germline V CDR1 and CDR2: LNHDA, SQIVND (reference sequence). With 0 bases removed from V and 4 bases from J, the gap between germline ends came to 12 bases. The CDR3 has 15 amino acids. The CDR3 is CASSIEVTRFYGYTF. CDR3 in DNA: TGTGCCAGTAGTATAGAAGTAACCCGGTTCTATGGCTACACCTTC. Filled out from reference TRBV19 and TRBJ1-2, the complete variable domain reads DGGITQSPKYLFRKEGQNVTLSCEQNLNHDAMYWYRQDPGQGLRLIYYSQIVNDFQKGDIAEGYSVSREKKESFPLTVTSAQKNPTAFYLCASSIEVTRFYGYTFGSGTRLTVV.

The chain combines TRBV11-3 with TRBJ2-6; D not resolved. Germline CDR1 reads SGHNT; CDR2 reads YENEEA. V was trimmed by 5 bases and J by 0 bases, leaving 8 bases between them. The CDR3 extends over 15 amino acids. The CDR3 bases are TGTGCCAGCAGCCGGAGTGACTCTGGGGCCAACGTCCTGACTTTC. Protein sequence: CASSRSDSGANVLTF.

The rearrangement links TRBV4-1 to TRBJ2-5; TRBD1 matches at 8 bases. CDR1 is MGHRA and CDR2 is YSYEKL in the germline V gene. The CDR3 has 13 amino acids. With 5 bases clipped from V and 5 bases from J, the junction kept 4 bases outside the gene matches. The chain's CDR3 is CASSWTGMETQYF. The CDR3 DNA is TGCGCCAGCAGCTGGACAGGGATGGAGACCCAGTACTTC.